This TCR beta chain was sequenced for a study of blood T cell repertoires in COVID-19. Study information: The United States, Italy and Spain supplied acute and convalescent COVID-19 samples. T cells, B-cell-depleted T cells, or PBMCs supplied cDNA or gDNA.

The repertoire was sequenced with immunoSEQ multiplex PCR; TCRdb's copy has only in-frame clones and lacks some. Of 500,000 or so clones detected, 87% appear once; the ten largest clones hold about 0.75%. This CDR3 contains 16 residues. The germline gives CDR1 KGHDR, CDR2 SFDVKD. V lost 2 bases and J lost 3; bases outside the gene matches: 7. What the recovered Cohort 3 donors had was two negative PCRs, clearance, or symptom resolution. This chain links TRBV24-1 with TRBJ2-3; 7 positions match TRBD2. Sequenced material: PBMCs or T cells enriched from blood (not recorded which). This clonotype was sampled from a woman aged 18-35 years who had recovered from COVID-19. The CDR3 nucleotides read TGTGCCACCAGTGATTCCTGGACTAGTAGAACAGATACGCAGTATTTT. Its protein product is CATSDSWTSRTDTQYF.